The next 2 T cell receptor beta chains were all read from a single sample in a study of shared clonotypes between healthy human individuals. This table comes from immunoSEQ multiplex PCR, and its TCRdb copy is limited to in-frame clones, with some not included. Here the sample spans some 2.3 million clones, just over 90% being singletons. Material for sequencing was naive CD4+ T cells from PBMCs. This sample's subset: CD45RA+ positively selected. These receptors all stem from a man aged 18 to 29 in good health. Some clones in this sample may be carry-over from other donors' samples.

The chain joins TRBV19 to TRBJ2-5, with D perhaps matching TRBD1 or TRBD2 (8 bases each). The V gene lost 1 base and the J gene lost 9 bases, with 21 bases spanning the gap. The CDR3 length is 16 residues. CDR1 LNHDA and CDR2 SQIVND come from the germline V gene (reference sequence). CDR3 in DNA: TGTGCCAGTAGTATAGGCGACAGGGGCTCCGGGGGGGCCCAGTACTTC. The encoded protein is CASSIGDRGSGGAQYF.

CDR3 sequence reads: CASSLMRGRDSTDTQYF. CDR3 DNA: TGTGCCAGCAGCCTCATGAGGGGGCGGGATAGCACAGATACGCAGTATTTT. This chain connects TRBV13 to TRBJ2-3; TRBD1 is a possible D gene (7 bases). The CDR3 loop spans 17 amino acids. Germline loops: CDR1 PRHDT, CDR2 FYEKMQ (reference sequence). Between the trimmed V and J ends, which lost 5 bases and 0 bases, there was a span of 18 bases.